This TCR beta chain was profiled in a study of cytomegalovirus exposure and HLA in healthy donors. Study-level findings and limits: Reported results showed that the classifier diagnosed cytomegalovirus status with high specificity and sensitivity. Later analysis demonstrated an association between a missense DCLRE1C variant and TCR beta V- and J-gene trimming. There were three CMV-associated chains whose specificity for CMV antigens was confirmed in vitro.

Germline CDR1 is MNHNY and CDR2 is SVGAGI (reference sequence). Deletions cut 7 bases from V and 5 bases from J, with 20 bases between. CDR3 length: 15 amino acids. A note on this clone: As yet, its antigen is unknown.

Primers for the PCR totalled 60 Vbeta and 13 Jbeta. Original data processing: A later analysis tallied 75 million to 80 million unique TCR beta chains, around 11 million of them shared. The repertoire was sequenced with immunoSEQ multiplex PCR; TCRdb's copy has only in-frame clones and lacks some. The V and J calls and the clone size are those of that table, but D and trimming were determined from the DNA. The repertoire consists of under 200,000 clones, with around 80% occurring once and the leading ten covering under 0.75%. The TCR was taken from a middle-aged woman in good health and CMV-seronegative. The sequenced sample consisted of PBMCs. V usage is TRBV6-6 and J usage is TRBJ1-1; D might be TRBD1 (6 bases). This CDR3 is CASTHELDRHTEAFF. The CDR3 DNA sequence: TGTGCCAGCACCCATGAGTTGGACAGACATACTGAAGCTTTCTTT.